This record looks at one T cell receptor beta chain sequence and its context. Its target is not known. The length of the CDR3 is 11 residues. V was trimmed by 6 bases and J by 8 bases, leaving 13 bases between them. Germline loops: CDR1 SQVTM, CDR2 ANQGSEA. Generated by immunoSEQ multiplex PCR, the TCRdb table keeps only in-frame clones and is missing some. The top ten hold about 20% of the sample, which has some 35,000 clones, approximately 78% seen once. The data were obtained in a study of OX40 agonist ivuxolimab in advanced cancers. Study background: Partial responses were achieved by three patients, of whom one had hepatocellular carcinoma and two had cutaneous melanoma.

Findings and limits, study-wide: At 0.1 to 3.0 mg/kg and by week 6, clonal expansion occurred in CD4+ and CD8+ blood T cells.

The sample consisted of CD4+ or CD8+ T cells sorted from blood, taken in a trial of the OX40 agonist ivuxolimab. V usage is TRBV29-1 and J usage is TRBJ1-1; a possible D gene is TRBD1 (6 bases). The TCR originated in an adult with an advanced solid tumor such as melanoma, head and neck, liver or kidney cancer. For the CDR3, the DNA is TGCAGCGTGAAGGGGGGGGCCGAAGCTTTCTTT. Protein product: CSVKGGAEAFF.